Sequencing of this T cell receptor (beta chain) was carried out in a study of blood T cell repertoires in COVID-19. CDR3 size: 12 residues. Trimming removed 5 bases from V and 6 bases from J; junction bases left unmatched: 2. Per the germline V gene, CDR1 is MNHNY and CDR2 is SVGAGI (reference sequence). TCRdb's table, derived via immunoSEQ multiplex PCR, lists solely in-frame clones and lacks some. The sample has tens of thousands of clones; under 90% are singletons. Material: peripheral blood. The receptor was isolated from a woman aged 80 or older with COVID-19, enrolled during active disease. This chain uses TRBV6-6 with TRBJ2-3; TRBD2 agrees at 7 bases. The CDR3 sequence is CASSGAGDTQYF. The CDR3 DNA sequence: TGTGCCAGCAGTGGAGCGGGGGATACGCAGTATTTT.